Included here is one T cell receptor (beta chain) sequence, with context. The source of the sample is a study of T-cell memory formation after mild COVID-19. Each CDR3 protein gets one entry after TCRdb re-called the 5' RACE reads with MiXCR. This sample carries roughly 350,000 distinct CDR3 sequences, 28% of them seen once, and the ten largest clones take roughly 13%. The sequence derives from an adult woman who had mild COVID-19 (a few samples of this study predate the infection). Cell type and time point are not known. Material: PBMCs or a T cell subset sorted from them (not recorded which).

This CDR3 reads CASTFDWGGGTEAFF. The CDR3 coding sequence is TGCGCCAGCACTTTCGACTGGGGTGGTGGCACTGAAGCTTTCTTT. The rearrangement uses TRBV5-1 and TRBJ1-1; unclear D gene. CDR3 length: 15 amino acids. Germline V lookup: CDR1 SGHRS, CDR2 YFSETQ. The V gene lost 6 bases and the J gene lost 4 bases, with 19 bases spanning the gap.